This T cell receptor beta chain was profiled in a study of T cell repertoires in cytomegalovirus infection. Overall study: CMV infection plus the matching HLA type was flagged by public TCR beta signatures.

One entry per CDR3 protein, called by TCRdb with MiXCR from the reads. The table includes about 460,000 distinct CDR3 sequences, approximately 11% detected once. This clonotype was seen ten or more times. The source is a human donor in good health (CMV status not recorded). Some clones in this sample may be carry-over from other donors' samples. Sequences were obtained from PBMCs.

The CDR3 here is CASSEVGDRMFF. CDR3 DNA sequence: TGTGCCAGCAGTGAAGTAGGGGATAGAATGTTTTTT. V and J are TRBV6-1 and TRBJ1-4; D might be TRBD1 (5 bases). Germline V gives CDR1 MNHNS, CDR2 SASEGT. CDR3 length: 12 amino acids. With 1 base removed from V and 15 bases from J, the gap between germline ends came to 12 bases.